What follows is one T cell receptor beta chain and its context. This record belongs to a study of blood T cell repertoires in COVID-19. Across the study: Donors in the United States, Italy and Spain gave samples during acute or convalescent COVID-19. Sample material is recorded as cDNA or gDNA derived from T cells, B-cell-depleted T cells, or PBMCs.

Original handling: Cell counts per sample came from amplifying reference gene primers. Sequencing used immunoSEQ multiplex PCR; TCRdb keeps in-frame clones, though not all of them. V, J and clone size are taken as reported in that table, and D and trimming were inferred from the DNA itself. The data hold 250,000 to 350,000 clones, with around 86% observed a single time. V was pared by 3 bases and J by 7 bases, with 4 bases between. CDR3 length equals 12 residues. Germline V CDR1 and CDR2: SGHVS, FQNEAQ. This chain joins TRBV7-8 and TRBJ1-6; no firm D call. The source of this sequence is a woman younger than 45 who had recovered from COVID-19. Sequenced material: peripheral blood. CDR3 nucleotides: TGTGCCAGCAGCTTTCCAAATTCACCCCTCCACTTT. It yields the protein CASSFPNSPLHF.